This TCR beta chain was recorded in a study of PD-L1 blockade in urothelial cancer (dated by TCRdb to about 2017). With respect to the entire study: Therapy was started in the mid-2010s for all patients, and atezolizumab 1,200 mg was administered intravenously every 3 weeks. About 85% of the roughly 30 patients were males with bladder-origin urothelial cancer, and about 65% of the roughly 30 reported a prior smoking history. Patients had an ECOG performance status of 0 or 1 and had received between 0 and 3 prior chemotherapy regimens. Blood samples were analyzed at 3 weeks after treatment start (second dose) and at 6 weeks after treatment start. Blood samples yielded a median of 141,255 T cells and more than 75,000 unique TCRs, with median clonality roughly 0.082. The study was an exploratory multi-omic analysis of somatic, immune and clinical correlates of response to PD-L1 blockade with atezolizumab in urothelial cancer. TCR sequencing covered pretreatment tumor samples and matched, serially collected peripheral blood taken before and after atezolizumab treatment. Progression-free survival longer than 6 months counted as durable clinical benefit, and TCR features were additionally tested against both progression-free and overall survival. In the same patients, pretreatment tumors underwent whole exome sequencing and RNA sequencing in addition to TCR sequencing. Durable clinical benefit was achieved by nine patients and was not achieved by 20 patients. Some 30 patients had pretreatment blood TCR-seq, about 25 had at least one posttreatment blood collection, and about 25 had tumor TCR-seq. What the authors observed across the whole study: Among patients with durable benefit, tumor-associated TCR clones showed greater expansion in peripheral blood 3 weeks after treatment started (n = 22, p = 0.022). Improved progression-free and overall survival was found to be associated with pretreatment peripheral blood TCR clonality below the median. Because of the small sample size (n ≈ 27) and the many exploratory analyses performed, the results are intended to be regarded as hypothesis-generating.

About this clone itself: There is no known antigen for this receptor. Base qualities were left out, and no much larger clone turns up one base away.

Synthetic TCR analog templates were spiked into each PCR to estimate absolute template abundance from read counts. TCRbeta CDR3 regions were amplified from genomic DNA with bias-controlled V and J gene primers using the immunoSEQ assay. Sequencing of rearranged TCRbeta segments was performed at approximately 20X coverage. Per the authors' processing: Sequencing errors were corrected by clustering and CDR3s were annotated against IMGT to assign V, D and J genes. Out-of-frame and stop-codon sequences were excluded, and only productive TCRbeta rearrangements were used in downstream analyses. Clonality was computed as one minus Shannon entropy normalized by the log of the number of unique productive sequences. Fisher's exact test with Benjamini-Hochberg correction, at a threshold of adjusted p below 0.01, was used to find clones that differed between time points or between blood and tumor. Held by TCRdb, this immuneACCESS table contains in-frame sequences only and omits some clones. Under half of the omission traces to an unresolved V gene where checked; the cause of the rest is unknown. The DNA was the basis for D and trimming; V, J and clone size are from that table. In all, the sample holds 130,000 or so clones, and approximately 88% of those were seen once. The leading ten clones occupy under 3.5% of the sample.

What this sample's time point label stands for: pretreatment peripheral blood. The cohort included 29 patients with locally advanced or metastatic urothelial carcinoma who were treated at Memorial Sloan Kettering on a trial protocol. Peripheral blood mononuclear cells were collected pretreatment and during treatment, with between 1 and 8 total time points obtained per patient. The Qiagen DNeasy Blood extraction kit was used to purify genomic DNA from total PBMCs and tumor samples. PBMCs were collected pretreatment and during treatment, and were isolated and stored as previously described. The input for sequencing was PBMCs, taken around atezolizumab (anti-PD-L1) treatment. The sequence was obtained from a man aged 50-59 years with urothelial cancer.

For the CDR3, the sequence is CASSFGTVPLREQYF. The DNA sequence is as follows: TGTGCCAGCAGTTTCGGGACAGTTCCTCTTAGGGAGCAGTACTTC. The chain is made from TRBV27 and TRBJ2-7; TRBD1 matches 7 bases in the middle. CDR1 and CDR2, looked up from the germline V gene (reference sequence), are MNHEY and SMNVEV. From the cysteine through the phenylalanine, the CDR3 covers 15 amino acids. This entry keeps only the CDR3 DNA: 45 bases, framed from base 1. From V the trimming removes 3 bases and from J it removes 7 bases, while the gene matches leave 12 bases of the junction unaccounted for.